The TCR beta chain under discussion was sequenced for a study of cytomegalovirus exposure and HLA in healthy donors. Notes on the study in general: Associated with cytomegalovirus, according to the listing, were fewer than 200 TCR beta chains. Rarity held for most TCR sequences, but there were some public TCRs that occurred in many donors. A subsequent analysis found that TCR clusters from the first cohort also tended to co-occur in the 110 or so validation repertoires, with less than 95% of cluster scores above 0.

With respect to this clone: Its antigen remains unknown.

The assay was immunoSEQ multiplex PCR, and TCRdb's table has in-frame clones only and misses some. Of fewer than 200,000 clones listed, roughly nine tenths are singletons. Sample: PBMCs. The TCR originated in a woman aged 18-35 years in good health and CMV-seropositive.

The CDR3 region has the DNA TGTGCCAGTAGTATCGACAGGGGCTCTGGAAACACCATATATTTT. This sequence encodes CASSIDRGSGNTIYF. The chain employs TRBV19 and TRBJ1-3, with 8 bases aligning to TRBD1. Germline loops: CDR1 LNHDA, CDR2 SQIVND (reference sequence). The CDR3 runs 15 residues. V was pared by 3 bases and J by 0 bases, with 1 base of the junction left unmatched.